This T cell receptor (beta chain) was captured by sequencing in a study of T cell responses to AZD1222 COVID-19 vaccine. Data came from immunoSEQ multiplex PCR; TCRdb stores just in-frame clones and leaves some out. This sample has about 88,000 clones, with more than 75% found just once. Study-level points and caveats: Following two doses of AZD1222, Spike-specific TCR breadth and depth rose. Only 6 or 7 people who got AZD1222 tested seropositive at baseline.

The CDR3 contains 16 residues. With 7 bases clipped from V and 4 bases from J, the junction kept 11 bases outside the gene matches. CDR1 SGHTA and CDR2 FQGNSA come from the germline V gene. A remark on this clone: Its antigen is not identified.

This receptor was taken from an adult in good health. The sample consisted of peripheral blood, taken on day 0 of MenACWY control vaccination. The chain has TRBV7-2 and TRBJ2-1; 9 bases fit TRBD2. CDR3 sequence: CASTRTGTSSYNEQFF. The CDR3 DNA sequence: TGTGCCAGCACCCGAACCGGGACTAGCAGTTACAATGAGCAGTTCTTC.